Listed here are 32 T cell receptor beta chains from one sample, sequenced in a study of cytomegalovirus exposure and HLA in healthy donors. The PCR ran on 60 Vbeta and 13 Jbeta primers. The data were produced by immunoSEQ multiplex PCR, yet TCRdb's version contains in-frame clones alone and is incomplete. The sample yields 95,000 to 150,000 clones, about three quarters seen once. Sequences were obtained from PBMCs. These receptors were obtained from a woman aged 40 to 49 in good health and CMV-seropositive.

This clone was observed a few times. The chain links TRBV29-1 to TRBJ1-1; 10 bases line up with TRBD1. This CDR3 is built from 14 residues. The germline gives CDR1 SQVTM, CDR2 ANQGSEA. After removal of 7 bases from V and 5 bases from J, the junction contained 10 bases not matched to a gene. CDR3 DNA sequence: TGCAGCGCTTGGGACAGGGGCGCTCTAACTGAAGCTTTCTTT. Protein product: CSAWDRGALTEAFF.

This clone was seen once. V is TRBV6-6 and J is TRBJ1-2; D might be TRBD1 (5 bases). Germline CDR1 reads MNHNY; CDR2 reads SVGAGI (reference sequence). The CDR3 length is 15 residues. Trimming cost V 4 bases and J 0 bases, with 12 bases left between them. This CDR3 reads CASSLGEGANYGYTF. In DNA, the CDR3 is TGTGCCAGCAGTTTAGGGGAGGGAGCTAACTATGGCTACACCTTC.

This chain uses TRBV6-5 with TRBJ2-5, with a possible D match to TRBD2 (5 bases). The CDR3 covers 12 residues. Germline V gene lookup returns CDR1 MNHEY and CDR2 SVGAGI. V was cut by 5 bases and J by 3 bases, with 7 bases left in between. CDR3: CASSEGKETQYF. The CDR3 DNA follows: TGTGCCAGCAGTGAGGGAAAAGAGACCCAGTACTTC.

CDR3 loop: CASSLELTASMNTEAFF. Written as DNA, the CDR3 is TGCGCCAGCAGCTTGGAGCTCACAGCCTCCATGAACACTGAAGCTTTCTTT. This chain connects TRBV5-1 to TRBJ1-1; D unclear. V was cut by 0 bases and J by 0 bases, with 15 bases left in between. The germline gives CDR1 SGHRS, CDR2 YFSETQ. The CDR3 extends over 17 amino acids.

This sequence joins TRBV28 and TRBJ1-2, with a possible D match to TRBD1 (6 bases). Germline lookup yields CDR1 MDHEN and CDR2 SYDVKM. The CDR3 contains 14 residues. V was pared by 3 bases and J by 4 bases, with 12 bases between. CDR3 residues: CASSFGGAGYGYTF. The CDR3 bases are TGTGCCAGCAGTTTTGGGGGCGCAGGCTATGGCTACACCTTC.

This clone has just one count. The rearrangement links TRBV5-1 to TRBJ2-7; 9 bases are shared with TRBD1. CDR1 is SGHRS, CDR2 YFSETQ, per germline. This CDR3 contains 14 residues. The trim removed 7 bases at V and 3 bases at J, leaving 8 bases unmatched. The CDR3 reads CASATGTGFYEQYF. The CDR3 nucleotides read TGCGCCAGCGCGACCGGGACAGGGTTCTACGAGCAGTACTTC. The full variable domain, in which reference TRBV5-1 and TRBJ2-7 provide the parts outside the CDR3, is KAGVTQTPRYLIKTRGQQVTLSCSPISGHRSVSWYQQTPGQGLQFLFEYFSETQRNKGNFPGRFSGRQFSNSRSEMNVSTLELGDSALYLCASATGTGFYEQYFGPGTRLTVT.

The chain joins TRBV7-9 to TRBJ1-6, with 8 positions matching TRBD1. The germline CDR1 and CDR2 sequences are SEHNR and FQNEAQ (reference sequence). The CDR3 totals 14 residues. Germline trimming cut 4 bases from V and 6 bases from J; bases unmatched to any gene: 2. The CDR3 spells CASSSTGGNSPLHF. The CDR3 DNA sequence: TGTGCCAGCAGCTCCACAGGGGGTAATTCACCCCTCCACTTT. The full variable domain, completed using reference TRBV7-9 and TRBJ1-6, is DTGVSQNPRHKITKRGQNVTFRCDPISEHNRLYWYRQTLGQGPEFLTYFQNEAQLEKSRLLSDRFSAERPKGSFSTLEIQRTEQGDSAMYLCASSSTGGNSPLHFGNGTRLTVT.

This clone was recorded a few times. The chain couples TRBV4-3 to TRBJ1-2; perhaps TRBD1 as D (5 bases). The CDR3 is 18 amino acids. Trimming left V 0 bases short and J 4 bases short, with 21 bases between. In germline, CDR1 is LGHNA, CDR2 YSLEER. The CDR3 spells CASSQDALENSQGYGYTF. CDR3 nucleotides: TGCGCCAGCAGCCAAGATGCTCTGGAGAACTCGCAGGGCTATGGCTACACCTTC.

This chain uses TRBV5-1 with TRBJ1-1; D unclear. V gave up 0 bases and J gave up 1 base, with 10 bases separating them. CDR1 and CDR2 (germline): SGHRS, YFSETQ. This CDR3 comprises 15 residues. CDR3 region: CASSLERTGNTEAFF. CDR3 nucleotide sequence: TGCGCCAGCAGCTTGGAAAGGACTGGGAACACTGAAGCTTTCTTT.

The chain employs TRBV6-5 and TRBJ1-2; 7 bases map to TRBD1. With V trimmed by 0 bases and J by 4 bases, 5 bases remained unmatched. The CDR3 contains 15 residues. Looked up from germline, CDR1 is MNHEY and CDR2 is SVGAGI. CDR3 sequence (DNA): TGTGCCAGCAGTTACTCCACAGGGGTGGTCTATGGCTACACCTTC. Its translation is CASSYSTGVVYGYTF.

The chain is built from TRBV18 and TRBJ1-5, with D hard to call. Germline V gene sequence: CDR1 KGHSH, CDR2 LQKENI. This CDR3 region has 15 residues. The V end lost 3 bases, the J end lost 2 bases, and 11 bases lay between the germline ends. The CDR3, as DNA: TGTGCCAGCTCACCTCTTGGCAGCGGCAATCAGCCCCAGCATTTT. Translation: CASSPLGSGNQPQHF.

This clone was detected a few times. J is TRBJ2-7 and V is TRBV6-6, with TRBD1 as a possible D gene (6 bases). CDR3 size: 16 residues. Between the trimmed V and J ends, which lost 0 bases and 1 base, there was a span of 13 bases. Germline assignment: CDR1 MNHNY and CDR2 SVGAGI (reference sequence). In DNA, the CDR3 is TGTGCCAGCAGTTACTCGGACAGCCTCCTTTCCTACGAGCAGTACTTC. Translated: CASSYSDSLLSYEQYF.

The V and J genes are TRBV29-1 and TRBJ1-1; D unclear. CDR3 size: 15 residues. The germline gives CDR1 SQVTM, CDR2 ANQGSEA. Trimming shortened V by 5 bases and J by 5 bases, and 21 bases separated the two germline ends. CDR3 nucleotide sequence: TGCAGCGTTTTGCCCGGGGTAGTGTTTGGTACTGAAGCTTTCTTT. Protein sequence: CSVLPGVVFGTEAFF.

The gene calls are TRBV4-3 and TRBJ1-1; 8 nucleotides agree with TRBD1. V gave up 2 bases and J gave up 6 bases; unmatched junction bases: 2. The germline CDR1 and CDR2 sequences are LGHNA and YSLEER. The length of the CDR3 is 13 residues. The CDR3 DNA reads TGCGCCAGCAGCCAAAACAGGGGGGCTGAAGCTTTCTTT. It codes for CASSQNRGAEAFF.

The V gene is TRBV4-3, the J gene TRBJ1-4; no clear D gene. From germline, CDR1 is LGHNA and CDR2 YSLEER. The CDR3 has 14 amino acids. V lost 1 base to trimming and J lost 8 bases, with 11 bases between them. In DNA form, the CDR3 reads TGCGCCAGCAGCCAAGCATTGATCGGGGAAAAACTGTTTTTT. Residues: CASSQALIGEKLFF.

The CDR3 here is CASSLELRVQGYGYTF. CDR3 sequence (DNA): TGTGCCAGCAGCTTAGAGCTTAGGGTACAGGGTTATGGCTACACCTTC. V gene TRBV7-2 combines with J gene TRBJ1-2; a possible D gene is TRBD1 (6 bases). Germline V lookup: CDR1 SGHTA, CDR2 FQGNSA. V was cut by 1 base and J by 5 bases, with 17 bases left in between. The CDR3 sequence is 16 residues long.

A single count supports this clone. This rearrangement joins TRBV18 to TRBJ2-1; TRBD2 agrees at 10 bases. The CDR3 has 16 amino acids. V lost 2 bases and J lost 5; bases outside the gene matches: 6. Germline CDR1 KGHSH, CDR2 LQKENI. CDR3 nucleotides: TGTGCCAGCTCACCAACTCAGCGGGGGGGCAACAATGAGCAGTTCTTC. The encoded protein is CASSPTQRGGNNEQFF. The whole variable domain, remainder taken from reference TRBV18 and TRBJ2-1, is NAGVMQNPRHLVRRRGQEARLRCSPMKGHSHVYWYRQLPEEGLKFMVYLQKENIIDESGMPKERFSAEFPKEGPSILRIQQVVRGDSAAYFCASSPTQRGGNNEQFFGPGTRLTVL.

Only a few counts were recorded for this clone. J is TRBJ2-5 and V is TRBV7-9; D is ambiguous. The CDR3 sequence is 13 residues long. Trimming removed 1 base from V and 5 bases from J, with 8 bases in between. The germline V gene has CDR1 SEHNR and CDR2 FQNEAQ (reference sequence). CDR3 in amino acids: CASSLDPLETQYF. The CDR3 region has the DNA TGTGCCAGCAGCTTAGATCCCCTTGAGACCCAGTACTTC.

The gene calls are TRBV7-2 and TRBJ1-5; TRBD1 matches at 7 bases. The germline V gene has CDR1 SGHTA and CDR2 FQGNSA. Trimming took 5 bases from V and 7 from J; bases not matched to a gene: 5. This CDR3 is 13 amino acids long. Written as DNA, the CDR3 is TGTGCCAGCAGCCGTGACAGGGACCAGCCCCAGCATTTT. This sequence encodes CASSRDRDQPQHF.

The chain links TRBV5-1 to TRBJ2-1, with 7 positions matching TRBD1. Germline CDR1 reads SGHRS; CDR2 reads YFSETQ. With V trimmed by 4 bases and J by 7 bases, 8 bases remained unmatched. The CDR3 runs 14 residues. The CDR3 DNA is TGCGCCAGCAGCCTCGCCGGGACAGATAATGAGCAGTTCTTC. Protein: CASSLAGTDNEQFF.

V is TRBV4-1 and J is TRBJ2-2; D not certain. From germline, CDR1 is MGHRA and CDR2 YSYEKL. The germline V and J ends were trimmed by 1 base and 8 bases, with 5 bases remaining between them. CDR3 length: 12 amino acids. CDR3 bases: TGCGCCAGCAGCCAAGTGGAGGGGGAGCTGTTTTTT. It encodes CASSQVEGELFF.

The count of this clone is one. The chain is built from TRBV9 and TRBJ1-2; no definite D call. V lost 0 bases and J lost 4, with 13 bases in between. This CDR3 contains 15 residues. Germline CDR1 reads SGDLS; CDR2 reads YYNGEE. CDR3 nucleotides: TGTGCCAGCAGCGTAGCCCCAGCGGCCCCCTATGGCTACACCTTC. Protein product: CASSVAPAAPYGYTF.

This chain uses TRBV27 with TRBJ2-5, with D possibly matching TRBD1 (6 bases). Trimming pared 6 bases from V and 2 bases from J, leaving 7 bases between. Germline values: CDR1 MNHEY, CDR2 SMNVEV (reference sequence). This CDR3 contains 12 residues. The CDR3 sequence: CASRRGQETQYF. The CDR3 DNA follows: TGTGCCAGCAGGAGGGGGCAAGAGACCCAGTACTTC.

The chain links TRBV13 to TRBJ2-3; D is undetermined. V was shortened by 1 base and J by 0 bases, with 8 bases between the two germline ends. CDR1 and CDR2 from the germline V gene are PRHDT and FYEKMQ (reference sequence). There are 15 residues in the CDR3. CDR3 loop: CASSLVASSTDTQYF. The CDR3 region has the DNA TGTGCCAGCAGCTTAGTAGCTTCTAGCACAGATACGCAGTATTTT.

The rearrangement uses TRBV9 and TRBJ1-1; 9 bases match TRBD1. The CDR3 length is 15 residues. The J segment lost 3 bases and the V segment lost 3 bases, leaving 6 bases of the junction unmatched. Germline V CDR1 and CDR2: SGDLS, YYNGEE. CDR3 in amino acids: CASSAQGAGDTEAFF. CDR3 nucleotide sequence: TGTGCCAGCAGCGCACAGGGGGCCGGGGACACTGAAGCTTTCTTT.

The rearrangement joins TRBV7-9 to TRBJ2-6, with a weak D call TRBD1 (6 bases). This CDR3 region has 15 residues. From germline, CDR1 is SEHNR and CDR2 FQNEAQ (reference sequence). V shed 5 bases and J shed 2 bases, with 10 bases lying between them. The CDR3 bases are TGTGCCAGCAGCCCTCGACAGGCTGGGGCCAACGTCCTGACTTTC. Encoded protein: CASSPRQAGANVLTF. Together with reference TRBV7-9 and TRBJ2-6, the CDR3 gives the full variable domain: DTGVSQNPRHKITKRGQNVTFRCDPISEHNRLYWYRQTLGQGPEFLTYFQNEAQLEKSRLLSDRFSAERPKGSFSTLEIQRTEQGDSAMYLCASSPRQAGANVLTFGAGSRLTVL.

The chain couples TRBV9 to TRBJ1-6; D is perhaps TRBD1 (5 bases). From germline, CDR1 is SGDLS and CDR2 YYNGEE. The CDR3 contains 15 residues. The germline V and J ends were trimmed by 4 bases and 10 bases, with 18 bases remaining between them. DNA for the CDR3: TGTGCCAGCAGCCTGGGGGGGGGAACCGGGTCACCCCTCCACTTT. It is translated as CASSLGGGTGSPLHF.

The chain links TRBV19 to TRBJ1-5; no firm D call. This CDR3 is 13 amino acids long. Trimming left V 5 bases short and J 3 bases short, with 8 bases between. Germline-derived CDR1 and CDR2 are LNHDA and SQIVND (reference sequence). CDR3 in amino acids: CASSDIYNQPQHF. The CDR3 DNA follows: TGTGCCAGTAGTGACATATACAATCAGCCCCAGCATTTT.

This clone was seen a few times. The chain links TRBV11-1 to TRBJ2-6; TRBD1 might be the D (6 bases). V dropped 6 bases and J dropped 2 bases, with 11 bases sitting between them. The germline V gene has CDR1 SGHAT and CDR2 FQDESV (reference sequence). The CDR3 contains 15 residues. The CDR3 DNA follows: TGTGCCAGCAGACCTAACAGGGCTGGGGCCAACGTCCTGACTTTC. As protein: CASRPNRAGANVLTF.

This chain connects TRBV29-1 to TRBJ2-3; 10 nucleotides agree with TRBD2. Germline trimming cut 8 bases from V and 6 bases from J; bases unmatched to any gene: 11. The germline CDR1 and CDR2 sequences are SQVTM and ANQGSEA. This CDR3 has 14 amino acids. The CDR3 sequence: CSLSGGAFPDTQYF. The CDR3 coding sequence is TGCAGCCTGAGCGGGGGGGCCTTCCCCGATACGCAGTATTTT.

The CDR3 spells CASSSYYQGYEQYF. CDR3 in DNA: TGTGCCAGCAGCTCGTACTACCAGGGCTACGAGCAGTACTTC. This sequence joins TRBV7-2 and TRBJ2-7, with a tentative D call TRBD1 (5 bases). In germline, CDR1 is SGHTA, CDR2 FQGNSA. V gave up 4 bases and J gave up 3 bases, with 13 bases separating them. The CDR3 contains 14 residues.

The chain has TRBV9 and TRBJ2-2; 8 bases map to TRBD1. The J segment lost 3 bases and the V segment lost 7 bases, leaving 8 bases of the junction unmatched. This CDR3 has 15 amino acids. The germline V gene has CDR1 SGDLS and CDR2 YYNGEE. For the CDR3, the DNA is TGTGCCAGCGGAGGACAGGGTCAACACACCGGGGAGCTGTTTTTT. Translated, it gives CASGGQGQHTGELFF.